This T cell receptor (beta chain) is from a study of monozygotic twins with inflammatory bowel disease. Study-wide results and caveats: People with IBD had fewer clonotypes in common with others than healthy twins did, especially with disease activity. IBD patients displayed reduced TCRbeta diversity (inverse Simpson) when set against healthy co-twins.

This CDR3 is 18 amino acids long. CDR1 and CDR2 from the germline V gene are DFQATT and SNEGSKA (reference sequence). As for this clonotype: Its antigen is undetermined.

TCR libraries were prepared from about 3.5 ug total RNA each. TCRdb reprocessed the 5' RACE reads, keeping one entry per CDR3 protein, no DNA. This sample's table reports over 130,000 distinct CDR3 sequences. V usage is TRBV20-1 and J usage is TRBJ2-5; TCRdb reports TRBD1, a call that lacks DNA to check it against. The specimen was blood. The TCR was taken from a human donor with ulcerative colitis or Crohn's disease, or a healthy co-twin of an affected twin (not recorded which). CDR3 in amino acids: CSARDLLAGGPLQETQYF.